What follows describes a single T cell receptor beta chain. CDR3 size: 15 residues. V shed 0 bases and J 4 bases; nucleotides not matched to a gene: 5. Germline CDR1 is MNHNS and CDR2 is SASEGT. One entry per CDR3 protein, called by TCRdb with MiXCR from the RT-PCR reads. The data show about 680,000 distinct CDR3 sequences, over 12% seen once. The source material was memory CD4+ T cells from blood. The clonotype comes from a female donor in good health, serving as a healthy control. The chain uses TRBV6-1 and TRBJ1-1; TRBD1 aligns across 7 bases. The CDR3 here is CASSEAKGAVTEAFF. The CDR3 bases are TGTGCCAGCAGTGAAGCGAAGGGGGCGGTCACTGAAGCTTTCTTT.